Each of the 7 T cell receptor beta chains below was sequenced from the same sample in a study of cytomegalovirus exposure and HLA in healthy donors. Assay used: immunoSEQ multiplex PCR; TCRdb lists only in-frame clones, some missing. The sample carries roughly 240,000 clones, 85% to 90% recorded once. Material for sequencing was PBMCs. The receptors were gathered from a man aged 18-30 years in good health and CMV-seronegative.

In nucleotides, the CDR3 is TGTGCCAGCAGCTTAGAGAAGGGGGCCGGTGATTCACCCCTCCACTTT. It is translated as CASSLEKGAGDSPLHF. The chain employs TRBV13 and TRBJ1-6, with 7 bases fitting TRBD1. Germline V gene data show CDR1 as PRHDT and CDR2 as FYEKMQ (reference sequence). The CDR3 is made up of 16 amino acids. V was pared by 1 base and J by 8 bases, with 8 bases of the junction left unmatched.

This chain connects TRBV10-3 to TRBJ1-2; possible D gene TRBD1, 6 bases. The V and J ends lost 8 bases and 8 bases respectively, with 21 bases between them. The germline CDR1 and CDR2 sequences are ENHRY and SYGVKD. CDR3 length equals 14 residues. CDR3: CAILSADRADGYTF. The CDR3 DNA follows: TGTGCCATCCTCTCCGCGGACAGAGCGGACGGCTACACCTTC.

V usage is TRBV7-2 and J usage is TRBJ2-1; D is possibly TRBD1 (6 bases). Per the germline V gene, CDR1 is SGHTA and CDR2 is FQGNSA. This CDR3 has 15 residues. V was trimmed by 4 bases and J by 2 bases, leaving 12 bases between them. The CDR3 DNA is TGTGCCAGCAGCTCACGTCCAGGGGCCTACAATGAGCAGTTCTTC. Its translation is CASSSRPGAYNEQFF.

The chain recombines TRBV27 with TRBJ2-2; 8 nucleotides match TRBD1. The CDR3 runs to 17 residues. CDR1 is MNHEY and CDR2 is SMNVEV in the germline V gene (reference sequence). V shed 2 bases and J 1 base; nucleotides not matched to a gene: 6. DNA of the CDR3: TGTGCCAGCAGTTTAAGGGGGACAGGTGTGAACACCGGGGAGCTGTTTTTT. This sequence encodes CASSLRGTGVNTGELFF.

This chain links TRBV6-5 with TRBJ2-1; unclear D gene. V lost 4 bases and J lost 5, with 6 bases in between. The CDR3 sequence is 12 residues long. Germline CDR1 and CDR2: MNHEY and SVGAGI. The DNA for the CDR3 is TGTGCCAGCAGTTTCAGAAACAATGAGCAGTTCTTC. The encoded protein is CASSFRNNEQFF.

This rearrangement joins TRBV7-2 to TRBJ1-1; TRBD1 aligns across 9 bases. The CDR3 contains 13 residues. Trimming at V came to 11 bases and at J to 11 bases, leaving 15 bases not matched to a gene. Germline V gives CDR1 SGHTA, CDR2 FQGNSA. CDR3 loop: CAVRRPGQGMAFF. In DNA form, the CDR3 reads TGTGCCGTCCGCAGACCGGGACAGGGTATGGCTTTCTTT.

The chain employs TRBV2 and TRBJ2-3; 9 bases match TRBD2. There are 16 residues in the CDR3. The J segment lost 5 bases and the V segment lost 2 bases, leaving 8 bases of the junction unmatched. Per germline, CDR1 SNHLY and CDR2 FYNNEI. The CDR3 sequence is CASSESAGGELDTQYF. The DNA for the CDR3 is TGTGCCAGCAGTGAATCGGCGGGAGGGGAGTTAGATACGCAGTATTTT.